A selection of T cell receptor beta chains follows, all from one sample in a study of CD8 T cells in ankylosing spondylitis. TCRdb ran MiXCR on the 5' RACE reads and lists one entry per CDR3 protein. This table holds more than 650,000 distinct CDR3 sequences, about an eighth found once. The source material was blood, either unsorted or a sorted T cell fraction (not recorded which). All receptors derive from a male donor with ankylosing spondylitis. Each CDR3 is given with its conserved first and last residue. D genes are given only for firm matches. A clone size is listed for some rows: how often the clone was seen (once, few, many), or a class if it is expanded.

TGTGCCAGCAGTTACTACGGGACACTAGCGGCGTCCTACGAGCAGTACTTC CASSYYGTLAASYEQYF TRBD2 TRBJ2-7 TRBV6-2/TRBV6-3 many
TGTGCCAGCAGCCTAAAACCGGCCCAGGTTGGCAATCAGCCCCAGCATTTT CASSLKPAQVGNQPQHF - TRBJ1-5 TRBV6-1 many
TGCAGTGCTGATCGGAAAACTGGGGCCAACGTCCTGACTTTC CSADRKTGANVLTF - TRBJ2-6 TRBV20-1 few
TGTGCCAGCGCAAAGGCCTTTACCACAGATACGCAGTATTTT CASAKAFTTDTQYF - TRBJ2-3 TRBV6-1 once
TGTGCCAGCTCACCGCAACCGGGACAGGTTCTCTACGAGCAGTACTTC CASSPQPGQVLYEQYF TRBD1 TRBJ2-7 TRBV18 few
TGTGCCAGCAGCCTTCTAGCTAGCGGGAGGCCCCTGTACTTC CASSLLASGRPLYF TRBD2 TRBJ2-7 TRBV6-1 -
TGTGCCAGCGCGGCCTGGGGGCGGACAGATACGCAGTATTTT CASAAWGRTDTQYF - TRBJ2-3 TRBV7-9 few
TGTGCCAGCAGCTTACTATTGGACAGGGGGCACTACGAGCAGTACTTC CASSLLLDRGHYEQYF TRBD1 TRBJ2-7 TRBV7-9 few
TGCAGTGCTAATAGCGGGGGGTTCTACGAGCAGTACTTC CSANSGGFYEQYF TRBD2 TRBJ2-7 TRBV20-1 many
TGTGCCATCAGTGCTAGCAGCACAGATACGCAGTATTTT CAISASSTDTQYF - TRBJ2-3 TRBV10-3 -
TGCGCCAGCAGCACACGGGGGGGACATAACACAGATACGCAGTATTTT CASSTRGGHNTDTQYF TRBD2 TRBJ2-3 TRBV5-1 many
TGTGCCAGCAGCGCGGGACAGGGGAGGGAAGCTTTCTTT CASSAGQGREAFF TRBD1 TRBJ1-1 TRBV7-2 many
TGCGCCAGCAGCCGAGGACAGGCTTTGAACACTGAAGCTTTCTTT CASSRGQALNTEAFF TRBD1 TRBJ1-1 TRBV5-1 -
TGTGCCAGCAGTGACCCGACAGGATTAGGGGAAGAGACCCAGTACTTC CASSDPTGLGEETQYF - TRBJ2-5 TRBV2 -
TGTGCCAGCAGTTACAGAGGCGAAACAGATACGCAGTATTTT CASSYRGETDTQYF - TRBJ2-3 TRBV6-5 -
TGTGCCATTCAGGGTGGTGGTGATACGCAGTATTTT CAIQGGGDTQYF - TRBJ2-3 TRBV10-3 -
TGTGCCAGCAGCCAGAGCCTGGCGGGGGGCTCCTACAATGAGCAGTTCTTC CASSQSLAGGSYNEQFF TRBD2 TRBJ2-1 TRBV12-3/TRBV12-4 few
TGTGCCAGCAGGGAAGACAGGGGAGCCTCCGAGCAGTACTTC CASREDRGASEQYF TRBD1 TRBJ2-7 TRBV5-4 few
TGTGCCAGCAGCCGGGACATTTCCTACAATGAGCAGTTCTTC CASSRDISYNEQFF - TRBJ2-1 TRBV7-2 -
TGTGCCAGCAGCTCCTATAGCGGGGGGGCCACAGATACGCAGTATTTT CASSSYSGGATDTQYF TRBD2 TRBJ2-3 TRBV7-3 few
TGTGCCAGCAGCTTAGCGAGCCAGGGGTATAATTCACCCCTCCACTTT CASSLASQGYNSPLHF - TRBJ1-6 TRBV7-2 -
TGTGCCAGCAGCCAAGATCGGCTAAGCTCCTACAATGAGCAGTTCTTC CASSQDRLSSYNEQFF - TRBJ2-1 TRBV4-2 -
TGTGCCTGGGACCGACAGGGGGTACATACGCAGTATTTT CAWDRQGVHTQYF TRBD1 TRBJ2-3 TRBV30 few
TGTGCCAGCAGTCCCCGACAGGGACGGGGGGACACTGAAGCTTTCTTT CASSPRQGRGDTEAFF TRBD1 TRBJ1-1 TRBV28 few
TGTGCCAGCCTATTCAGGAATTCACCCCTCCACTTT CASLFRNSPLHF - TRBJ1-6 TRBV28 -
TGCAGTGCCTCGGAGACCCAGTACTTC CSASETQYF - TRBJ2-5 TRBV20-1 many
TGCAGCGTCGAGGACAGGGGGAGAGCTTTCTTT CSVEDRGRAFF TRBD1 TRBJ1-1 TRBV29-1 many
TGTGCCAGCTCACCGACTGTAGCAGGGAAAAACATTCAGTACTTC CASSPTVAGKNIQYF - TRBJ2-4 TRBV18 -
TGTGCCAGCAGCCGGACAGGGGTCGAGGCCTACGAGCAGTACTTC CASSRTGVEAYEQYF TRBD1 TRBJ2-7 TRBV7-2 many
TGTGCCAGCAGCCAAGATGGGACTTCCACAGATACGCAGTATTTT CASSQDGTSTDTQYF - TRBJ2-3 TRBV14 few
TGTGCCAGCACCCAGGGGTCGTATTACTACAATGAGCAGTTCTTC CASTQGSYYYNEQFF - TRBJ2-1 TRBV7-2 many
TGTGCCAGCAGACCACCGGGACTAGTTTCATCCGGGGAGCTGTTTTTT CASRPPGLVSSGELFF TRBD2 TRBJ2-2 TRBV7-2 -
TGCAGTGCTAGAGAAGGTGACATAGACACTGAAGCTTTCTTT CSAREGDIDTEAFF - TRBJ1-1 TRBV20-1 many
TGTGCCAGCAGCGTATCCCCCATGAGTCATTACGAGCAGTACTTC CASSVSPMSHYEQYF - TRBJ2-7 TRBV9 few
TGTGCCAGCAGCATGTTTGGCTCCTACAATGAGCAGTTCTTC CASSMFGSYNEQFF - TRBJ2-1 TRBV4-2 few
TGCGCCAGCGGGGTTACGGGGAATGAAAAACTGTTTTTT CASGVTGNEKLFF - TRBJ1-4 TRBV4-3 many
TGCAGTGCTATACCGGGACTAGCGGGAGTTTCCTCCTACGAGCAGTACTTC CSAIPGLAGVSSYEQYF TRBD2 TRBJ2-7 TRBV20-1 few
TGTGCCAGCAGCTTAGAGGGTTGGGGCAGCGCAGAGACCCAGTACTTC CASSLEGWGSAETQYF - TRBJ2-5 TRBV7-2 -
TGTGCCACCAGTGGAGTCGGAGGCTCCTACAATGAGCAGTTCTTC CATSGVGGSYNEQFF - TRBJ2-1 TRBV24-1 few
TGCAGCGTTGTTAAGGGGGGACTAGCATCAGATACGCAGTATTTT CSVVKGGLASDTQYF TRBD2 TRBJ2-3 TRBV29-1 many
TGCAGTGCCATAGTCGTACTCGCTTTCTTT CSAIVVLAFF - TRBJ1-1 TRBV20-1 few
TGTGCCAGCAGTTACGACGGGGCCGACTACGAGCAGTACTTC CASSYDGADYEQYF - TRBJ2-7 TRBV6-5 few
TGTGCCAGCGGAAGGACAGGGGTGGGGGAGACCCAGTACTTC CASGRTGVGETQYF TRBD1 TRBJ2-5 TRBV7-9 few
TGTGCCAGCAGTGTGAGGCCGAGATTGGAGACCCAGTACTTC CASSVRPRLETQYF - TRBJ2-5 TRBV6-2/TRBV6-3 -
TGTGCCAGCAGCCTCTCTAGCGGGGACACAGATACGCAGTATTTT CASSLSSGDTDTQYF TRBD2 TRBJ2-3 TRBV7-2 many
TGCAGTGCTAGAGTTTTTCCTAGGAACACCGGGGAGCTGTTTTTT CSARVFPRNTGELFF - TRBJ2-2 TRBV20-1 -
TGCAGTGCAGGACTATCCCTCTCAGGGGAGCAGTACTTC CSAGLSLSGEQYF - TRBJ2-7 TRBV20-1 -
TGCGCCAGCAGCCAAGTTGGGGACAGGGACAATGAGCAGTTCTTC CASSQVGDRDNEQFF TRBD1 TRBJ2-1 TRBV4-3 few
TGCAGTGCTAGAACTACAGGGGGCTCATACGAGCAGTACTTC CSARTTGGSYEQYF TRBD1 TRBJ2-7 TRBV20-1 few